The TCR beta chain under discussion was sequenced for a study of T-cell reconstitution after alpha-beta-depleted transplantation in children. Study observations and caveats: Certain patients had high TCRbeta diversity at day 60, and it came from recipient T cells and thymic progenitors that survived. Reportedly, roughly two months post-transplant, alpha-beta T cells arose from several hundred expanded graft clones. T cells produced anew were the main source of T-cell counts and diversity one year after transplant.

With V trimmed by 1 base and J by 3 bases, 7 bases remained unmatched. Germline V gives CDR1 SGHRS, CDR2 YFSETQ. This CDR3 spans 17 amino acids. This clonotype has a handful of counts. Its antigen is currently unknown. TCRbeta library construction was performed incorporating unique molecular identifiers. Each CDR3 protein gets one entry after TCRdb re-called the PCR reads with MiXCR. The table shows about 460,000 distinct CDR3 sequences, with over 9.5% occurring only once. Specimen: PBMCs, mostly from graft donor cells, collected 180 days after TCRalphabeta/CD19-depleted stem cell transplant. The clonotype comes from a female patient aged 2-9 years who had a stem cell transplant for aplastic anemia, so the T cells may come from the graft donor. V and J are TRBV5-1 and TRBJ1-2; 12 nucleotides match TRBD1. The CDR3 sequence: CASSLTGTGGSYYGYTF. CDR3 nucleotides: TGCGCCAGCAGCTTGACCGGGACAGGGGGCTCGTACTATGGCTACACCTTC.